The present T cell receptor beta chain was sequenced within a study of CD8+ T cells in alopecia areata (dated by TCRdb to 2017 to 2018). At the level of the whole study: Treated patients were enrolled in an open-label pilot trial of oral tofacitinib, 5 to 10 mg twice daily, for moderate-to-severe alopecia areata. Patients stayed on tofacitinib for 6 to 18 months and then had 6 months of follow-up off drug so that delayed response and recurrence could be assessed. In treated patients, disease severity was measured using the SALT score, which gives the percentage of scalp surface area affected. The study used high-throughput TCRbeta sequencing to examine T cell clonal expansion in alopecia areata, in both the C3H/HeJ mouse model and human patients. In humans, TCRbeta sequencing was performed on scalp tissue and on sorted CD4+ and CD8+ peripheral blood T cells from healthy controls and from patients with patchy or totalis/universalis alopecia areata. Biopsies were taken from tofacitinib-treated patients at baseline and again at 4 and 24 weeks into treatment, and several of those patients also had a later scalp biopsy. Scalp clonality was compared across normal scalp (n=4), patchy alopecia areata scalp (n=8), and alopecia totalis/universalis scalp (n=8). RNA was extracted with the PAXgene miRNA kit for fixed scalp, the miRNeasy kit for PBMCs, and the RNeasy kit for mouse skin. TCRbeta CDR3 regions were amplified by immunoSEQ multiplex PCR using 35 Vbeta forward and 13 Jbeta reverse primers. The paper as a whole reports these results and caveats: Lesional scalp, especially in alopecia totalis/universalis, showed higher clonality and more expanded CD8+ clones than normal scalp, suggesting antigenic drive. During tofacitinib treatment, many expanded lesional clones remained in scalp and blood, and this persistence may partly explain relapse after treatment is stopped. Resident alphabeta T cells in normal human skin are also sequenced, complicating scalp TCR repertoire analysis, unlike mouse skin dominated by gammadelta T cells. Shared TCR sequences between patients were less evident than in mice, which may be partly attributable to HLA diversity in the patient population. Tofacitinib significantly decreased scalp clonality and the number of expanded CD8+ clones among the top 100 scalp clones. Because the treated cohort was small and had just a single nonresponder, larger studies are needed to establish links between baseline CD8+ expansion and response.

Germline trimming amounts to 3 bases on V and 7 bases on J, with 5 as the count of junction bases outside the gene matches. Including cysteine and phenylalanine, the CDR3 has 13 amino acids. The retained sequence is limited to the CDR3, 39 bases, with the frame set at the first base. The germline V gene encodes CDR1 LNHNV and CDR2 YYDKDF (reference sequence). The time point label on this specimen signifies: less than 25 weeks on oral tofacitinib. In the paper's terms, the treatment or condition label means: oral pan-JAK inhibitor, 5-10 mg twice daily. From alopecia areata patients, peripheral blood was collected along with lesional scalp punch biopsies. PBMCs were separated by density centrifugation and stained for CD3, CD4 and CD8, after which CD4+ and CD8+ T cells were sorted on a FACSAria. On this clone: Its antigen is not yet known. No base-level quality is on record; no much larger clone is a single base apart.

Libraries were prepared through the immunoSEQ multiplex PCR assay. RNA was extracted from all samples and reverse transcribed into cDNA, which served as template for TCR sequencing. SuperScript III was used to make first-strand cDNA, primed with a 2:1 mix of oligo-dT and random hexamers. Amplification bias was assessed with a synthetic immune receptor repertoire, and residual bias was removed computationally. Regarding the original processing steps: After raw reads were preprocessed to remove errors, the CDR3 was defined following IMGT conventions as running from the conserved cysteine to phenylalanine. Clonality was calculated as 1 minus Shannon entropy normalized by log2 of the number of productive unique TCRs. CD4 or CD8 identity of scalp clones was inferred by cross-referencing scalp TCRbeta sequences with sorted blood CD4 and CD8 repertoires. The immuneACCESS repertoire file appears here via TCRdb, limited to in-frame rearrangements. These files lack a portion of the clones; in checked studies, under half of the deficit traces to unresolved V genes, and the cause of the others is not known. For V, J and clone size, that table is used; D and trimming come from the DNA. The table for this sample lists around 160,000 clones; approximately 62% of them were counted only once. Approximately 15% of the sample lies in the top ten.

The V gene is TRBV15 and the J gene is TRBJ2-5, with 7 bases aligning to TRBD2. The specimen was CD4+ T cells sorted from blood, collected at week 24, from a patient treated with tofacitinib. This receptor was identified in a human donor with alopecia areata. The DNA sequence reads TGTGCCACCAGCAGTAGACTAGCAGGGACCCAGTACTTC. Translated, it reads CATSSRLAGTQYF.